The clone carrying this T cell receptor (beta chain) has at least ten counts. Its antigen is unidentified. The CDR3 contains 17 residues. V gave up 2 bases and J gave up 1 base, with 14 bases separating them. Germline CDR1 KGHDR, CDR2 SFDVKD. The data originate from a study of read filtering for tumor transcriptome and immune sequencing. Study background: DNase treatment preceded whole-transcriptome library preparation.

This library used roughly 400 ng RNA and molecular barcoded adaptors spanning alpha/delta and beta/gamma chains. MiXCR was run by TCRdb on the reads, yielding one entry per CDR3 protein. This table holds fewer than 90,000 distinct CDR3 sequences, roughly an eighth found once. Notes on the study in general: IR-seq captured clonotypes deeper and more reliably than RNA-seq. About 81.9% of IR-seq clonotypes had one read, totaling approximately 4% of reads; RNA-seq: roughly 76% and 46%.

The chain employs TRBV24-1 and TRBJ2-1; a weak D match, TRBD1 (6 bases). Sequenced material: a population of CD138-negative cells sorted from bone marrow. The clonotype was recovered from a donor aged 40 or over with multiple myeloma. The CDR3 nucleotides read TGTGCCACCAGTGATTCCACAGGGCATCCATCCTACAATGAGCAGTTCTTC. As protein: CATSDSTGHPSYNEQFF.